These 9 T cell receptor beta chains were all obtained from the same sample, sequenced in a study of vaccination effects on CD4 cells after COVID-19. Ahead of sequencing, the ViraFEST assay grew antigen-specific CD4+ T cells using viral peptide pools. Having been cultured for ten to eleven days, the cells underwent CD4+ T cell isolation. Each participant was administered two doses of either the BNT162b2 or the mRNA-1273 vaccine. No cognate antigen is known for these TCRs. Libraries were prepared by immunoSEQ multiplex PCR; TCRdb keeps only in-frame clonotypes and omits some of them. Of 80,000 to 95,000 clones in the sample, around 74% were seen once. This material consisted of CD4+ T cells from PBMCs cultured with HCoV-OC43 spike peptides, taken after COVID-19 vaccination. The subset: HCoV-OC43 spike overlapping peptide pool stimulation. The source is a human donor who received a COVID-19 vaccine.

The chain joins TRBV6-1 to TRBJ2-1, with 7 positions matching TRBD2. Trimming removed 3 bases from V and 0 bases from J; junction bases left unmatched: 5. Germline V lookup: CDR1 MNHNS, CDR2 SASEGT. The CDR3 runs 16 residues. The CDR3 region is CASSDRGGPSYNEQFF. The CDR3 region has the DNA TGTGCCAGCAGTGACCGCGGGGGACCCTCCTACAATGAGCAGTTCTTC.

This chain connects TRBV20-1 to TRBJ2-5; weak D call: TRBD2 (6 bases). The CDR3 covers 14 residues. Per the germline V gene, CDR1 is DFQATT and CDR2 is SNEGSKA (reference sequence). V was clipped by 3 bases and J by 5 bases, with 16 bases between them. The CDR3 coding sequence is TGCAGTGCTAGTAGGACACCCGCGGGGGAGACCCAGTACTTC. Its translation is CSASRTPAGETQYF.

J is TRBJ2-5 and V is TRBV4-1; a weak D match, TRBD1 (7 bases). Germline assignment: CDR1 MGHRA and CDR2 YSYEKL. V lost 0 bases, J lost 4 bases, and 12 bases lay in between. CDR3 size: 15 residues. The CDR3, as DNA: TGCGCCAGCAGCCAAGATGGGAGGACAGGAGAGACCCAGTACTTC. It is translated as CASSQDGRTGETQYF.

This sequence joins TRBV10-3 and TRBJ1-1, with 9 bases lining up with TRBD1. The ends lost 7 bases at V and 5 bases at J; junction bases unmatched: 8. Germline CDR1 is ENHRY and CDR2 is SYGVKD. The CDR3 loop spans 14 amino acids. CDR3 region: CAINTQGARTEAFF. CDR3 in DNA: TGTGCCATCAACACACAGGGGGCAAGGACTGAAGCTTTCTTT.

This clone was seen only once. The chain employs TRBV5-1 and TRBJ1-1; TRBD1 agrees at 8 bases. J gave up 0 bases and V 2 bases, and 6 bases lay outside the gene matches. The CDR3 is 16 residues long. Per the germline V gene, CDR1 is SGHRS and CDR2 is YFSETQ. CDR3 in amino acids: CASSFRTGSMNTEAFF. CDR3 sequence (DNA): TGCGCCAGCAGCTTTCGGACAGGGAGCATGAACACTGAAGCTTTCTTT.

J is TRBJ2-5 and V is TRBV7-3, with 8 bases identical to TRBD2. This CDR3 spans 13 amino acids. J was trimmed by 4 bases and V by 5 bases; bases with no gene match: 3. Germline V lookup: CDR1 SGHTA, CDR2 FQGTGA. The CDR3 here is CASSRGGAETQYF. The DNA for the CDR3 is TGTGCCAGCAGCCGGGGGGGGGCAGAGACCCAGTACTTC. The full variable domain, rest sourced from reference TRBV7-3 and TRBJ2-5, is GAGVSQTPSNKVTEKGKYVELRCDPISGHTALYWYRQSLGQGPEFLIYFQGTGAADDSGLPNDRFFAVRPEGSVSTLKIQRTERGDSAVYLCASSRGGAETQYFGPGTRLLVL.

The J gene is TRBJ1-1, the V gene TRBV7-3; 8 nucleotides line up with TRBD1. V gave up 2 bases and J gave up 7 bases; unmatched junction bases: 0. Germline V gene lookup returns CDR1 SGHTA and CDR2 FQGTGA. The CDR3 consists of 12 residues. CDR3 DNA sequence: TGTGCCAGCAGCTTAGGGACAGGTGAAGCTTTCTTT. Amino acid sequence: CASSLGTGEAFF.

This clone was detected only a few times. V is TRBV7-2 and J is TRBJ2-5; TRBD2 matches 9 bases. The CDR3 loop spans 14 amino acids. V gave up 5 bases and J gave up 4 bases; unmatched junction bases: 5. From germline, CDR1 is SGHTA and CDR2 FQGNSA. The CDR3 sequence is CASSPRLAAETQYF. DNA of the CDR3: TGTGCCAGCAGCCCTCGACTAGCGGCAGAGACCCAGTACTTC.

This sequence joins TRBV18 and TRBJ2-3, with D possibly matching TRBD2 (6 bases). The CDR3 has 16 amino acids. The V gene lost 4 bases and the J gene lost 4 bases, with 18 bases spanning the gap. Per the germline V gene, CDR1 is KGHSH and CDR2 is LQKENI. CDR3 amino acids: CASSLTPPGVADTQYF. The CDR3 bases are TGTGCCAGCTCACTTACACCCCCGGGGGTGGCAGATACGCAGTATTTT.